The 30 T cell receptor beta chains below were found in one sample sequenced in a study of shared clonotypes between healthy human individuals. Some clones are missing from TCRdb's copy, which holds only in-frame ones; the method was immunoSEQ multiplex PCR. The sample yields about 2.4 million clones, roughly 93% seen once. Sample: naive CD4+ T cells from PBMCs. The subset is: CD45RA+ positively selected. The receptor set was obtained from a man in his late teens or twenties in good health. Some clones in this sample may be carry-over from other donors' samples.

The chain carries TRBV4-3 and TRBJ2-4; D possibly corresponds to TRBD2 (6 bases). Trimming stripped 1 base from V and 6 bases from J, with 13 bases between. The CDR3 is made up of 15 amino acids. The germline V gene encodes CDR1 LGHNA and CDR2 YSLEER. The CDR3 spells CASSQGGAGPNIQYF. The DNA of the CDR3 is TGCGCCAGCAGCCAAGGGGGCGCGGGGCCAAACATTCAGTACTTC.

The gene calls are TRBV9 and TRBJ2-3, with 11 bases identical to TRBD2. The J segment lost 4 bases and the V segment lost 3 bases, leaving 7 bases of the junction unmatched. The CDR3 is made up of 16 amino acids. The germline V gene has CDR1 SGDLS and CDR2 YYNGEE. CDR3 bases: TGTGCCAGCAGCGGAACTAGCGGGAGTTCAGCAGATACGCAGTATTTT. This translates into CASSGTSGSSADTQYF. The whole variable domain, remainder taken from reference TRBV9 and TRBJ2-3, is DSGVTQTPKHLITATGQRVTLRCSPRSGDLSVYWYQQSLDQGLQFLIQYYNGEERAKGNILERFSAQQFPDLHSELNLSSLELGDSALYFCASSGTSGSSADTQYFGPGTRLTVL.

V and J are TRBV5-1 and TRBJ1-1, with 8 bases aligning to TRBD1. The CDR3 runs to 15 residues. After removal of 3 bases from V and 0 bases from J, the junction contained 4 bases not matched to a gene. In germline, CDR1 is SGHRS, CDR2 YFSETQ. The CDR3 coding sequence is TGCGCCAGCAGCTGGCAGGGGGCCCTGAACACTGAAGCTTTCTTT. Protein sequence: CASSWQGALNTEAFF.

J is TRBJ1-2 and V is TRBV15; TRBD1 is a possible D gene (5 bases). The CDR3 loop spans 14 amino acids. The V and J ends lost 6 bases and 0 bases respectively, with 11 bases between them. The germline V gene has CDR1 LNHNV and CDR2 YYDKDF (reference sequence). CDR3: CATRGPGPNYGYTF. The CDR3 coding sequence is TGTGCCACCAGGGGACCCGGACCTAACTATGGCTACACCTTC. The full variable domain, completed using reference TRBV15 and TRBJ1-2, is DAMVIQNPRYQVTQFGKPVTLSCSQTLNHNVMYWYQQKSSQAPKLLFHYYDKDFNNEADTPDNFQSRRPNTSFCFLDIRSPGLGDTAMYLCATRGPGPNYGYTFGSGTRLTVV.

The CDR3, as DNA: TGTGCCACTTTCGGGACTAGCGGGAGGACCGGGGAGCTGTTTTTT. This encodes CATFGTSGRTGELFF. The V and J genes are TRBV28 and TRBJ2-2, with 15 nucleotides matching TRBD2. The V and J ends lost 10 bases and 5 bases, in that order; junction bases with no gene match: 5. Looked up from germline, CDR1 is MDHEN and CDR2 is SYDVKM. The CDR3 totals 15 residues.

CDR3 DNA sequence: TGTGCCAGCAGCCGCTCGACAGGGGCCCCATTCGACGAGCAGTACTTC. As protein: CASSRSTGAPFDEQYF. The rearrangement uses TRBV5-4 and TRBJ2-7; 8 positions agree with TRBD1. J lost 5 bases, V lost 4 bases, and 14 bases had no gene match. The CDR3 has 16 residues. Looked up from germline, CDR1 is SGHNT and CDR2 is YYREEE (reference sequence).

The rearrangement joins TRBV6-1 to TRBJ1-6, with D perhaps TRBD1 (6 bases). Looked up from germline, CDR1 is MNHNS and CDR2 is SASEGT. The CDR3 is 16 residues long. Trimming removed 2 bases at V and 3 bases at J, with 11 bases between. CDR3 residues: CASSERGGLYNSPLHF. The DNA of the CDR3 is TGTGCCAGCAGTGAAAGAGGGGGACTCTATAATTCACCCCTCCACTTT.

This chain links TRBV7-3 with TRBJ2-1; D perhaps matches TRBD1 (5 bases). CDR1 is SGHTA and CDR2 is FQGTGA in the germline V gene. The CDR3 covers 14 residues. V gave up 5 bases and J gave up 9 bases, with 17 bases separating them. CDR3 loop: CASSVGVREGEQFF. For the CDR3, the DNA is TGTGCCAGCAGCGTTGGCGTCAGGGAAGGTGAGCAGTTCTTC.

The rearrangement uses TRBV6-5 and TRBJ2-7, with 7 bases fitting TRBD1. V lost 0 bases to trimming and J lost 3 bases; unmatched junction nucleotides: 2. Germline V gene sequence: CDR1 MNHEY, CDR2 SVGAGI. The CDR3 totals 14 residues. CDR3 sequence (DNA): TGTGCCAGCAGTTACTCCGGGACAGACTACGAGCAGTACTTC. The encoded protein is CASSYSGTDYEQYF.

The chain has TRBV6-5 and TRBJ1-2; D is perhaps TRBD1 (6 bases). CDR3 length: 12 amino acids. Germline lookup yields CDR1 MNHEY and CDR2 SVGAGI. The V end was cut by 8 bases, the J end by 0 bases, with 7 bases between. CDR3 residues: CASGGTNYGYTF. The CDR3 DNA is TGTGCCAGCGGGGGCACTAACTATGGCTACACCTTC.

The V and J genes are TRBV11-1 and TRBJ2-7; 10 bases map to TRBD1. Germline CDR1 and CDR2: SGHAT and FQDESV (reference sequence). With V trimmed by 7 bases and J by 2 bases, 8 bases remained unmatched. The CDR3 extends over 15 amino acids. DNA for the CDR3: TGTGCCAGCACCATGGACAGGGGGTTTGCCTACGAGCAGTACTTC. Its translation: CASTMDRGFAYEQYF.

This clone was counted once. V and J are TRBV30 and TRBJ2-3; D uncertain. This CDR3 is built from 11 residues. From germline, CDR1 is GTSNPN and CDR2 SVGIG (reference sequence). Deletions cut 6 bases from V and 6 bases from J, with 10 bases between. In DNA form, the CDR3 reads TGTGCCTGTCAAACCCTGGATACGCAGTATTTT. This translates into CACQTLDTQYF.

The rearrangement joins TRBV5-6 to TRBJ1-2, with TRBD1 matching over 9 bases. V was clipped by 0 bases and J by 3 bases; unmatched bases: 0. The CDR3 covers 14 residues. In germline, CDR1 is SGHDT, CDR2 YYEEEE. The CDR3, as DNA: TGTGCCAGCAGCTTGGACAGGGGGCACTATGGCTACACCTTC. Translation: CASSLDRGHYGYTF.

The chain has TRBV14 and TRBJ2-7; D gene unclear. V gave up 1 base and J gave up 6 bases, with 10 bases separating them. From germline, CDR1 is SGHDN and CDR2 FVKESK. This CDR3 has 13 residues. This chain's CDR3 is CASSQVQRREQYF. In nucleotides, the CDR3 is TGTGCCAGCAGCCAAGTCCAGCGACGCGAGCAGTACTTC.

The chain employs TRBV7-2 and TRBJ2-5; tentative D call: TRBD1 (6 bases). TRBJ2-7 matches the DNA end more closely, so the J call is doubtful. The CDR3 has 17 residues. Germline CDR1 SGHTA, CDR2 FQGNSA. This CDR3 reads CASSFSSGHATPYEQYF. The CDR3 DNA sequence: TGTGCCAGCAGCTTCAGTTCGGGACACGCTACTCCCTACGAGCAGTACTTC.

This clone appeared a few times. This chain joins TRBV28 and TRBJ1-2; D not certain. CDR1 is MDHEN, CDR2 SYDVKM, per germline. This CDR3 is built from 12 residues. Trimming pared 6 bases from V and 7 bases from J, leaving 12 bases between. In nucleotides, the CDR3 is TGTGCCAGCAGGCCCGAGTCGAGTGGCTACACCTTC. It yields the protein CASRPESSGYTF.

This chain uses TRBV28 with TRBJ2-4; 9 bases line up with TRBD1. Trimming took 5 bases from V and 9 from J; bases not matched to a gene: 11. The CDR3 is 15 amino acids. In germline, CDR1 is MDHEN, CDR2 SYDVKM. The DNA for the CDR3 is TGTGCCAGCAGTCTCGTGGGACAGGGCTGGGGCATTCAGTACTTC. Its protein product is CASSLVGQGWGIQYF. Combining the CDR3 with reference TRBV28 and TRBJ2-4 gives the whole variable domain DVKVTQSSRYLVKRTGEKVFLECVQDMDHENMFWYRQDPGLGLRLIYFSYDVKMKEKGDIPEGYSVSREKKERFSLILESASTNQTSMYLCASSLVGQGWGIQYFGAGTRLSVL.

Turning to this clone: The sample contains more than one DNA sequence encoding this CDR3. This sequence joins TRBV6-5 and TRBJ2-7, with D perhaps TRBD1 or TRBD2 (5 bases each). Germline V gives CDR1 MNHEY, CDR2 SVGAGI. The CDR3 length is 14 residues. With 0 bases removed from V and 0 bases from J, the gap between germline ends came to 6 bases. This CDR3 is CASSYSGTSYEQYF. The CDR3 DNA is TGTGCCAGCAGTTACTCGGGGACCTCCTACGAGCAGTACTTC.

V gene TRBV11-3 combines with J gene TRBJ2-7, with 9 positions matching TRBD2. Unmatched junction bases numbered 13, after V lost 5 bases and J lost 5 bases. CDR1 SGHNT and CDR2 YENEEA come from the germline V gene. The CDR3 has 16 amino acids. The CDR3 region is CASSTHPSAGGDEQYF. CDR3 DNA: TGTGCCAGCAGCACCCACCCCTCAGCGGGAGGAGACGAGCAGTACTTC.

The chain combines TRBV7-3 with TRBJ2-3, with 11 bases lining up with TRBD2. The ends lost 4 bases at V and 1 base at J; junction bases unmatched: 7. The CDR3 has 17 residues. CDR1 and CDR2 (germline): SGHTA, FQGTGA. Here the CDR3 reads CASSSGTSGGRTDTQYF. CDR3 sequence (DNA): TGTGCCAGCAGCTCCGGTACTAGCGGGGGTCGCACAGATACGCAGTATTTT. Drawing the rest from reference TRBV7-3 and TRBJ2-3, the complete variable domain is GAGVSQTPSNKVTEKGKYVELRCDPISGHTALYWYRQSLGQGPEFLIYFQGTGAADDSGLPNDRFFAVRPEGSVSTLKIQRTERGDSAVYLCASSSGTSGGRTDTQYFGPGTRLTVL.

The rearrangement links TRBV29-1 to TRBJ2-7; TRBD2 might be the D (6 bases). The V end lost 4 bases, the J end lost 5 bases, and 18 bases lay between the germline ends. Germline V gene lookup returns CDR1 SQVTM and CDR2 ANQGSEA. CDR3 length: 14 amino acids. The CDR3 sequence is CSVVEAGALDEQYF. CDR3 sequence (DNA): TGCAGCGTTGTGGAAGCGGGCGCCCTTGACGAGCAGTACTTC.

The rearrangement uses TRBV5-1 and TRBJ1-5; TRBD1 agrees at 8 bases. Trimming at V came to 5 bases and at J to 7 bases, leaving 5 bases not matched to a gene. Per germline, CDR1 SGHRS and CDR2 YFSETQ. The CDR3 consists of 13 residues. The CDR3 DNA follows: TGCGCCAGCAGTATGGACAGGGACCAGCCCCAGCATTTT. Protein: CASSMDRDQPQHF.

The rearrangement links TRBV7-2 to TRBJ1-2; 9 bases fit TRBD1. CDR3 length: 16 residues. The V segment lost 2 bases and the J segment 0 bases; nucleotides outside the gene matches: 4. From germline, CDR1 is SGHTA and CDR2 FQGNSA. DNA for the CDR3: TGTGCCAGCAGCTTAATTGGGACAGGGCCTAACTATGGCTACACCTTC. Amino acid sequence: CASSLIGTGPNYGYTF.

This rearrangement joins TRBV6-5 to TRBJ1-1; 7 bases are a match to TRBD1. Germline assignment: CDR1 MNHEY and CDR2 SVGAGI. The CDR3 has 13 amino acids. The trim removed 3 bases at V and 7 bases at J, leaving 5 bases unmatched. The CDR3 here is CASSYLGTVEAFF. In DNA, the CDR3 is TGTGCCAGCAGTTATTTGGGGACAGTTGAAGCTTTCTTT.

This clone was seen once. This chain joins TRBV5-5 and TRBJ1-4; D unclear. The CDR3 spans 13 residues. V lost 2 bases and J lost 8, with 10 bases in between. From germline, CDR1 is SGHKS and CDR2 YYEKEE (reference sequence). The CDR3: CASSFLSGEKLFF. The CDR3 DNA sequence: TGTGCCAGCAGCTTCCTAAGCGGGGAAAAACTGTTTTTT.

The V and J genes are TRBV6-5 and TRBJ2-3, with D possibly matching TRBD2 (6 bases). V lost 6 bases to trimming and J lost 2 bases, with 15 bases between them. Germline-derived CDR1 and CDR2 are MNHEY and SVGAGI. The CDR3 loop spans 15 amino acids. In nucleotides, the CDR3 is TGTGCCAGCAGATATGACGGGGGAGCCACAGATACGCAGTATTTT. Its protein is CASRYDGGATDTQYF.

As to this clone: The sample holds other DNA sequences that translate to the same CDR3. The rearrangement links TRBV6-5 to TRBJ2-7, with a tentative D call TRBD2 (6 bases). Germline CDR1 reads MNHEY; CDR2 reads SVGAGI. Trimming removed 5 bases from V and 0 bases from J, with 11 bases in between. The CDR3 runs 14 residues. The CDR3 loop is CASSTPGSSYEQYF. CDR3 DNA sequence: TGTGCCAGCAGTACTCCCGGGAGCTCCTACGAGCAGTACTTC.

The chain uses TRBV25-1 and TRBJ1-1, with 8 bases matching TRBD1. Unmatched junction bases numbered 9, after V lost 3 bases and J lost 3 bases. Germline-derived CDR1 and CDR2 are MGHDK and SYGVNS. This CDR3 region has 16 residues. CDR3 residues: CASSDQDRGWDTEAFF. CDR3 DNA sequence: TGTGCCAGCAGTGATCAAGACAGGGGATGGGACACTGAAGCTTTCTTT.

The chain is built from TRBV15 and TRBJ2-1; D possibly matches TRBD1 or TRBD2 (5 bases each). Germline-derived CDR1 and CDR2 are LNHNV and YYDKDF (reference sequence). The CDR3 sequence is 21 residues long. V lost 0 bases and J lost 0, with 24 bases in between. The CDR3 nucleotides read TGTGCCACCAGCAGAGATGGGGACCCCCTATCAAACCTGGGCTCCTACAATGAGCAGTTCTTC. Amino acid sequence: CATSRDGDPLSNLGSYNEQFF.

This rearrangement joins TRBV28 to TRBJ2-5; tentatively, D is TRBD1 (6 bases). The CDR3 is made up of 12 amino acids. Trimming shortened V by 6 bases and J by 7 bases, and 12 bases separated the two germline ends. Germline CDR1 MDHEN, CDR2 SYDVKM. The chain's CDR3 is CASRGAEATQYF. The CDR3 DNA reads TGTGCCAGCAGGGGGGCTGAGGCGACCCAGTACTTC.